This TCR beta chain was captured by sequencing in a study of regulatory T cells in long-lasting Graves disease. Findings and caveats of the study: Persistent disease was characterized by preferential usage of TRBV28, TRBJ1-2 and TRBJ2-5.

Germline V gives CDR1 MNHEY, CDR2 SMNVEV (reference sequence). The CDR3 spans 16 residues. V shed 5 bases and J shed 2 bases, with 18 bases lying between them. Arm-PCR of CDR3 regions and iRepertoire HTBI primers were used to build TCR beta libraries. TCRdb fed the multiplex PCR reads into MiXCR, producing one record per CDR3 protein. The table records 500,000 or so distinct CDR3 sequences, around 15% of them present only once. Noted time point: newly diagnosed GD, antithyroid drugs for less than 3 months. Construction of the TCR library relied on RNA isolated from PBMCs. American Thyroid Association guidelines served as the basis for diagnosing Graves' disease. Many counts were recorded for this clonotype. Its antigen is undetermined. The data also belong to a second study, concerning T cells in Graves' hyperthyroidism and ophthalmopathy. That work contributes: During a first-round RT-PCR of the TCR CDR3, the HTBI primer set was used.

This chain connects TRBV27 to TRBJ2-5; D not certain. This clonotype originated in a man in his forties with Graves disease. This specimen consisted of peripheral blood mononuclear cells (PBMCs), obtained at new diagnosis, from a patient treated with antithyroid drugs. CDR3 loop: CASSASFFQKQETQYF. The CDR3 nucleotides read TGTGCCAGCAGTGCCTCCTTTTTTCAGAAACAAGAGACCCAGTACTTC.